This TCR beta chain was recorded in a study of blood T cell repertoires in COVID-19. On the study more broadly: Acute and convalescent COVID-19 specimens originated in the United States, Italy and Spain.

This clone was seen once. The ends lost 3 bases at V and 4 bases at J; junction bases unmatched: 5. Germline CDR1 reads MDHEN; CDR2 reads SYDVKM. This CDR3 has 15 residues. Clones were read by immunoSEQ multiplex PCR, and TCRdb kept only the in-frame ones, dropping some. Counted here are some 290,000 clones, approximately 86% occurring once; the ten biggest clones make up 2.2%. Material: peripheral blood. The source is a woman in her forties or fifties who had recovered from COVID-19. The V and J genes are TRBV28 and TRBJ2-2; TRBD2 agrees at 7 bases. The CDR3 nucleotides read TGTGCCAGCAGTTTGCGCGGGAGTCCCACCGGGGAGCTGTTTTTT. Protein sequence: CASSLRGSPTGELFF. The full variable domain, in which reference TRBV28 and TRBJ2-2 provide the parts outside the CDR3, is DVKVTQSSRYLVKRTGEKVFLECVQDMDHENMFWYRQDPGLGLRLIYFSYDVKMKEKGDIPEGYSVSREKKERFSLILESASTNQTSMYLCASSLRGSPTGELFFGEGSRLTVL.